This T cell receptor (beta chain) was obtained from a study of OX40 agonist ivuxolimab in advanced cancers. Study summary: Partial responses were seen in three patients, one with hepatocellular carcinoma and two with cutaneous melanoma.

Germline values: CDR1 MRHNA, CDR2 SNTAGT. Trimming took off 4 bases at V and 6 bases at J, with 13 bases between the two ends. This CDR3 is built from 15 residues. Some clones are missing from TCRdb's copy, which holds only in-frame ones; the method was immunoSEQ multiplex PCR. Here the sample spans about 35,000 clones, about four fifths being singletons. This sequence was found in an adult with an advanced solid tumor such as melanoma, head and neck, liver or kidney cancer. The chain links TRBV6-4 to TRBJ1-6; D is possibly TRBD1 (6 bases). The material sequenced was CD4+ or CD8+ T cells sorted from blood, taken in a trial of the OX40 agonist ivuxolimab. The chain's CDR3 is CASSANGGVNSPLHF. Written as DNA, the CDR3 is TGTGCCAGCAGTGCAAACGGGGGCGTTAATTCACCCCTCCACTTT.